The 10 T cell receptor beta chains reported below all come from one sample, sequenced in a study of control samples from healthy donors and cancer patients. The table came from immunoSEQ multiplex PCR; TCRdb's copy has only in-frame clones and leaves some out. Here the sample spans 140,000 or so clones, over 90% being singletons. The sequencing sample was made of PBMCs. The source is a man between 60 and 70 years old with colorectal cancer.

The rearrangement joins TRBV6-5 to TRBJ2-5, with 7 bases fitting TRBD2. Germline CDR1 reads MNHEY; CDR2 reads SVGAGI. This CDR3 has 15 amino acids. Unmatched junction bases numbered 5, after V lost 2 bases and J lost 2 bases. The CDR3 loop is CASSYGWGGQETQYF. The CDR3, as DNA: TGTGCCAGCAGTTACGGATGGGGGGGGCAAGAGACCCAGTACTTC.

Here the CDR3 DNA reads TGTGCCAGCAGTTTTAGCGGGGCGGCAGCTTTCTTT. Its translation is CASSFSGAAAFF. The chain recombines TRBV6-2 or TRBV6-3 with TRBJ1-1, with D tentatively TRBD1 (5 bases). With 4 bases removed from V and 10 bases from J, the gap between germline ends came to 13 bases. CDR1 MNHEY and CDR2 SVGEGT come from the germline V gene. CDR3 length: 12 residues.

This clone showed up just once. CDR3 sequence reads: CASSSTHEQYF. The DNA of the CDR3 is TGTGCCAGCAGCTCGACGCACGAGCAGTACTTC. The V call is TRBV7-9, the J call TRBJ2-7; D is ambiguous. The ends were cut back, 4 bases at V and 5 bases at J, with 6 bases in the middle. The CDR3 runs 11 residues. CDR1 and CDR2 from the germline V gene are SEHNR and FQNEAQ (reference sequence).

The CDR3 DNA reads TGCAGCTTTTACACAGGGTCCTATGGCTACACCTTC. Its translation: CSFYTGSYGYTF. The V gene is TRBV29-1, the J gene TRBJ1-2; tentative D call: TRBD1 (6 bases). The germline gives CDR1 SQVTM, CDR2 ANQGSEA. The CDR3 has 12 residues. V lost 8 bases and J 4 bases, leaving 14 bases between the germline ends.

The V gene is TRBV19, the J gene TRBJ1-3, with D perhaps TRBD1 (6 bases). The CDR3 loop spans 15 amino acids. Germline V lookup: CDR1 LNHDA, CDR2 SQIVND (reference sequence). V lost 5 bases and J 1 base, leaving 12 bases between the germline ends. This CDR3 is CASSLPTGSGNTIYF. CDR3 nucleotide sequence: TGTGCCAGTAGTCTACCGACAGGATCTGGAAACACCATATATTTT.

The chain employs TRBV19 and TRBJ1-5, with D tentatively TRBD1 (5 bases). V lost 6 bases, J lost 2 bases, and 14 bases lay in between. This CDR3 comprises 15 residues. Per the germline V gene, CDR1 is LNHDA and CDR2 is SQIVND (reference sequence). CDR3 sequence reads: CASRPIGEGNQPQHF. The CDR3 region has the DNA TGTGCCAGTAGACCGATAGGGGAGGGCAATCAGCCCCAGCATTTT.

This clone was observed once. The J gene is TRBJ1-3, the V gene TRBV12-3 or TRBV12-4; D is ambiguous. The CDR3 is 12 residues long. The V gene lost 9 bases and the J gene lost 0 bases, with 6 bases spanning the gap. The CDR3 DNA reads as TGTGCCAGTCTGCTCTCTGGAAACACCATATATTTT. This encodes CASLLSGNTIYF.

This chain links TRBV4-1 with TRBJ1-3; a possible D gene is TRBD1 (5 bases). In germline, CDR1 is MGHRA, CDR2 YSYEKL. The CDR3 runs to 18 residues. The germline V and J ends were trimmed by 8 bases and 0 bases, with 23 bases remaining between them. CDR3 sequence reads: CASAPGLFYRRSGNTIYF. The CDR3 bases are TGCGCCAGCGCACCGGGACTGTTTTACAGGCGCTCTGGAAACACCATATATTTT.

The count of this clone is one. This chain joins TRBV19 and TRBJ1-2, with D possibly TRBD1 on 6 matching bases. Germline assignment: CDR1 LNHDA and CDR2 SQIVND (reference sequence). The CDR3 spans 14 residues. The V and J ends lost 6 bases and 7 bases respectively, with 18 bases between them. CDR3 region: CASRPQGGSSGYTF. The CDR3 coding sequence is TGTGCCAGTAGGCCACAGGGAGGTAGCAGTGGCTACACCTTC.

The J gene is TRBJ1-5, the V gene TRBV2, with 11 bases matching TRBD1. The ends lost 5 bases at V and 5 bases at J; junction bases unmatched: 2. Germline CDR1 SNHLY, CDR2 FYNNEI. This CDR3 comprises 14 residues. The CDR3 DNA reads as TGTGCCAGCAGTCGGACAGGGGGCCATCAGCCCCAGCATTTT. Translation: CASSRTGGHQPQHF.